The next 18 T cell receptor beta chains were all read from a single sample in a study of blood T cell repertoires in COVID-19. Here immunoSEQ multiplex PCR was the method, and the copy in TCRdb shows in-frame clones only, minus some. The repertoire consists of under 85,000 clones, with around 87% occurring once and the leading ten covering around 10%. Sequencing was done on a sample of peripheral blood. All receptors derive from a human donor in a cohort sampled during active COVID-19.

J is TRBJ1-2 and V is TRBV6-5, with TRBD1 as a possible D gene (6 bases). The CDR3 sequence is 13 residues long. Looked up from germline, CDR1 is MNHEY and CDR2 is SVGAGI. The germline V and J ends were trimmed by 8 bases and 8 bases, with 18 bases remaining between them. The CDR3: CASRTGRGAGYTF. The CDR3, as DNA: TGTGCCAGCCGCACTGGGAGGGGGGCGGGCTACACCTTC.

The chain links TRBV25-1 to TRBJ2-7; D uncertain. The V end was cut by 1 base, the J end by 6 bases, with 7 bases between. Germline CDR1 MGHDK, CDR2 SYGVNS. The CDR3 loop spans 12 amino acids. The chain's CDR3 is CASSELTGEQYF. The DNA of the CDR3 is TGTGCCAGCAGTGAATTGACGGGCGAGCAGTACTTC.

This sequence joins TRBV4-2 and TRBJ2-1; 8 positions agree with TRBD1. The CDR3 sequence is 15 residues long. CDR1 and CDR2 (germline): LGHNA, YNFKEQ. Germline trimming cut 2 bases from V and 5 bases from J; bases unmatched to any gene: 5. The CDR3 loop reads CASSQPGQGNNEQFF. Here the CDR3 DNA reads TGTGCCAGCAGCCAACCCGGACAGGGCAACAATGAGCAGTTCTTC.

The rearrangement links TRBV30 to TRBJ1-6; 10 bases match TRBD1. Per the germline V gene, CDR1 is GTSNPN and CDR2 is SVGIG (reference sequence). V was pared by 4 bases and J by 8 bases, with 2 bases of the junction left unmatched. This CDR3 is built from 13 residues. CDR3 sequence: CAWTTGGDSPLHF. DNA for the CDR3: TGTGCCTGGACGACAGGGGGCGATTCACCCCTCCACTTT.

The CDR3 DNA is TGCGCCAGCAGTGAAAGGGTGAAGACACCGGGACTAGCGGGAATCGGGCGCTCCTACAATGAGCAGTTCTTC. Protein product: CASSERVKTPGLAGIGRSYNEQFF. This chain links TRBV10-2 with TRBJ2-1, with 13 bases fitting TRBD2. The V and J ends lost 3 bases and 0 bases, in that order; junction bases with no gene match: 23. CDR1 is WSHSY and CDR2 is SAAADI in the germline V gene. The CDR3 is 24 residues long.

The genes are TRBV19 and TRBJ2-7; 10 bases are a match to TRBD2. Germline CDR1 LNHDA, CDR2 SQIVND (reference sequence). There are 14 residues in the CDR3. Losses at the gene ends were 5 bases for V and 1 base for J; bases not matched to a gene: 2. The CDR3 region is CASSYSGGSYEQYF. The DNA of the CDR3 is TGTGCCAGTAGTTATAGCGGGGGGTCCTACGAGCAGTACTTC. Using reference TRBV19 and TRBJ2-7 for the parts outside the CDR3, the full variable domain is DGGITQSPKYLFRKEGQNVTLSCEQNLNHDAMYWYRQDPGQGLRLIYYSQIVNDFQKGDIAEGYSVSREKKESFPLTVTSAQKNPTAFYLCASSYSGGSYEQYFGPGTRLTVT.

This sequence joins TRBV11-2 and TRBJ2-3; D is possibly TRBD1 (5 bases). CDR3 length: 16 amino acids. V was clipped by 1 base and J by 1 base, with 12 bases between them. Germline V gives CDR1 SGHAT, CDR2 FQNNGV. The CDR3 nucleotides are TGTGCCAGCAGCTTAGGCCAGGGCTCAGGCACAGATACGCAGTATTTT. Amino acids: CASSLGQGSGTDTQYF. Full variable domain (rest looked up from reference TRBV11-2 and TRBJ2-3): EAGVAQSPRYKIIEKRQSVAFWCNPISGHATLYWYQQILGQGPKLLIQFQNNGVVDDSQLPKDRFSAERLKGVDSTLKIQPAKLEDSAVYLCASSLGQGSGTDTQYFGPGTRLTVL.

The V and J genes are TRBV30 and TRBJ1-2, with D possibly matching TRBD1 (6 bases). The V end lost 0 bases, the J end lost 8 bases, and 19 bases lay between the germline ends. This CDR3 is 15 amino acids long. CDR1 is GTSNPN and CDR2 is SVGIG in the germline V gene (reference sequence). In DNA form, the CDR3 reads TGTGCCTGGAGTGTACCCGGACAGAGGATCTCCGGCTACACCTTC. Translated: CAWSVPGQRISGYTF.

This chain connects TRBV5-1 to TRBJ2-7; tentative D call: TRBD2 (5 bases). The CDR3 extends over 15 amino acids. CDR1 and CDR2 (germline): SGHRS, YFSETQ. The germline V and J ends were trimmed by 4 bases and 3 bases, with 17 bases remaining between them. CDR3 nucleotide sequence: TGCGCCAGCAGCCCGACTGGTACCGGGGACTACGAGCAGTACTTC. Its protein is CASSPTGTGDYEQYF.

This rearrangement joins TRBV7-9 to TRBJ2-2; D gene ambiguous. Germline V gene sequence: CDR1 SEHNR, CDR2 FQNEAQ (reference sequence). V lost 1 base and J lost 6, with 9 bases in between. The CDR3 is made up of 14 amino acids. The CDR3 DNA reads TGTGCCAGCAGCTTAGGTGTTGGGCCCGGGGAGCTGTTTTTT. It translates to CASSLGVGPGELFF.

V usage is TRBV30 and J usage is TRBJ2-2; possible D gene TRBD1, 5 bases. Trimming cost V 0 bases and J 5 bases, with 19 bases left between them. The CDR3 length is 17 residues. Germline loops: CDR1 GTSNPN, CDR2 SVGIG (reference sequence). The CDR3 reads CAWSVTGPPQGTGELFF. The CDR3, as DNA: TGTGCCTGGAGTGTAACTGGCCCACCCCAGGGTACCGGGGAGCTGTTTTTT.

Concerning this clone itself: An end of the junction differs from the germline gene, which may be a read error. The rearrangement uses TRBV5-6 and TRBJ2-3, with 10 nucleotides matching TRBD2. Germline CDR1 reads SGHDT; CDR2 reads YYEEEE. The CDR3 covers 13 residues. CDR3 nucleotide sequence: TGTGCCAGCAGCTTGCCCACTAGCGGGGCCCAAGTTTTT. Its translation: CASSLPTSGAQVF.

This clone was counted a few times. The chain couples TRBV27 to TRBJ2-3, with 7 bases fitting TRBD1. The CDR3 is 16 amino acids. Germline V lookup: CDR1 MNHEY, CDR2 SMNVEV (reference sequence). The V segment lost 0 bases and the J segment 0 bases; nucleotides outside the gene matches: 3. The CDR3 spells CASSLSGTASTDTQYF. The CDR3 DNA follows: TGTGCCAGCAGTTTATCGGGGACAGCTAGCACAGATACGCAGTATTTT.

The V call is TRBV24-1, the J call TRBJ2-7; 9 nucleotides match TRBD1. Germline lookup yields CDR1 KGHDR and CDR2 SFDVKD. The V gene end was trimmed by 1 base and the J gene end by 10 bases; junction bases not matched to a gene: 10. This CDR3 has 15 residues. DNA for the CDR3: TGTGCCACCAGTGATTTAAGGACAGGGGAGAGTGAACAGTACTTC. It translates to CATSDLRTGESEQYF.

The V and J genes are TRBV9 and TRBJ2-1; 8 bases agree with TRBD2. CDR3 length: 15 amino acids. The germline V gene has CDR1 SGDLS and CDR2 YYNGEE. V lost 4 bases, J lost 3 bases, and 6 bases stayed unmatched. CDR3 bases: TGTGCCAGCAGCTCCCGGGGGGGAGACTACAATGAGCAGTTCTTC. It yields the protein CASSSRGGDYNEQFF.

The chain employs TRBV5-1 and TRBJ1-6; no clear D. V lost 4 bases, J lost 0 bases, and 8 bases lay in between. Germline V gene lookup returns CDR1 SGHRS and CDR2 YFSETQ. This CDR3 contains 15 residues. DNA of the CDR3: TGCGCCAGCAGCGTAGCGAGCTCCTATAATTCACCCCTCCACTTT. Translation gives CASSVASSYNSPLHF.

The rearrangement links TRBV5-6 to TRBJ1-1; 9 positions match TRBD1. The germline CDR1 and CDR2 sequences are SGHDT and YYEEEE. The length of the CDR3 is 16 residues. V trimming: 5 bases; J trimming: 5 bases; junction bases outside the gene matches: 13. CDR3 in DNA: TGTGCCAGCAGTTCGACCCCGGGACAGGGTTATACTGAAGCTTTCTTT. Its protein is CASSSTPGQGYTEAFF.

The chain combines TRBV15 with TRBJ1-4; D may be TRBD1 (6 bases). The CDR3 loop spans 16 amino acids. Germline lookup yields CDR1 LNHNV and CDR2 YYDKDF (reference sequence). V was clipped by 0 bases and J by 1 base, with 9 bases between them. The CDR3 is CATSRDLTGTNEKLFF. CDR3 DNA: TGTGCCACCAGCAGAGATCTGACAGGAACTAATGAAAAACTGTTTTTT.